Reported below is one TCR beta chain. Its antigen is unidentified. This sample was included in a study of shared clonotypes between healthy human individuals. Broader study findings: About 5% of naive CD4 clonotypes were shared across several donors. Tissues were not sampled, only blood, and their repertoires likely differ. Some clonotypes were shared by all four sorted-subset donors, while others were not shared. The non-shared ones had lower generation probabilities than the shared ones.

Some clones are missing from TCRdb's copy, which holds only in-frame ones; the method was immunoSEQ multiplex PCR. The sample yields approximately 350,000 clones, around 67% seen once. V lost 3 bases, J lost 6 bases, and 2 bases stayed unmatched. In germline, CDR1 is MGHRA, CDR2 YSYEKL. There are 15 residues in the CDR3. The TCR originated in a man under 40 in good health. The rearrangement joins TRBV4-1 to TRBJ2-3; the match to TRBD2 covers 14 bases. Sequencing used memory CD4+ T cells sorted from blood. The subset denotes: CD45RA-negative fraction. The CDR3 sequence is CASSQRLAGGDTQYF. The CDR3 region has the DNA TGCGCCAGCAGCCAGAGACTAGCGGGAGGGGATACGCAGTATTTT.